Shown below are 16 T cell receptor beta chains from a single sample sequenced in a study of T cells in Graves' hyperthyroidism and ophthalmopathy. RNA transcripts provided the source from which TCR beta CDR3 regions were amplified. The HTBI set primed first-round TCR CDR3 RT-PCR. MiXCR was run by TCRdb on the multiplex PCR reads, yielding one entry per CDR3 protein. The data show fewer than 300,000 distinct CDR3 sequences, with approximately 26% seen just once and about 30% held by the top ten. Sequenced input: blood. The receptors come from a man aged 40-55 years with Graves' hyperthyroidism that later progressed to Graves' ophthalmopathy.

The V gene is TRBV7-3, the J gene TRBJ2-2; D might be TRBD2 (6 bases). The CDR3 is made up of 14 amino acids. The V gene lost 1 base and the J gene lost 6 bases, with 9 bases spanning the gap. Germline V lookup: CDR1 SGHTA, CDR2 FQGTGA. The CDR3 sequence: CASSLIREAGELFF. The CDR3 coding sequence is TGTGCCAGCAGCTTAATCAGGGAGGCCGGGGAGCTGTTTTTT.

The sample holds many counts of this clonotype. The chain carries TRBV28 and TRBJ1-2; D is ambiguous. Between the trimmed V and J ends, which lost 1 base and 7 bases, there was a span of 7 bases. The CDR3 loop spans 12 amino acids. Germline V gene lookup returns CDR1 MDHEN and CDR2 SYDVKM. CDR3 in amino acids: CASSLSAGGYTF. CDR3 DNA sequence: TGTGCCAGCAGTTTATCGGCGGGTGGCTACACCTTC.

This clonotype was counted many times. V is TRBV20-1 and J is TRBJ1-1; 8 bases align to TRBD1. Germline lookup yields CDR1 DFQATT and CDR2 SNEGSKA (reference sequence). The CDR3 spans 14 residues. Unmatched junction bases numbered 6, after V lost 5 bases and J lost 1 base. CDR3 residues: CSARPGQANTEAFF. CDR3 in DNA: TGCAGTGCTCGACCGGGACAGGCGAACACTGAAGCTTTCTTT.

Ten or more counts support this clonotype. The chain couples TRBV6-5 to TRBJ2-7; TRBD1 agrees at 7 bases. The V gene end was trimmed by 2 bases and the J gene end by 2 bases; junction bases not matched to a gene: 9. Germline loops: CDR1 MNHEY, CDR2 SVGAGI. The CDR3 is 16 residues long. CDR3 sequence reads: CASSYAPGQHTYEQYF. CDR3 bases: TGTGCCAGCAGTTACGCGCCGGGACAGCATACCTACGAGCAGTACTTC.

This clonotype was counted at least ten times. The chain combines TRBV29-1 with TRBJ1-2; possibly TRBD1 for D (6 bases). The CDR3 loop spans 14 amino acids. V lost 3 bases to trimming and J lost 5 bases, with 16 bases between them. Germline CDR1 SQVTM, CDR2 ANQGSEA. The CDR3 bases are TGCAGCGTTGAGCCTGCAGGGGCGCGTTATGGCTACACCTTC. Protein sequence: CSVEPAGARYGYTF. The whole variable domain, remainder taken from reference TRBV29-1 and TRBJ1-2, is SAVISQKPSRDICQRGTSLTIQCQVDSQVTMMFWYRQQPGQSLTLIATANQGSEATYESGFVIDKFPISRPNLTFSTLTVSNMSPEDSSIYLCSVEPAGARYGYTFGSGTRLTVV.

This clonotype was detected ten times or more. The chain couples TRBV3-1 to TRBJ2-7; no firm D call. Trimming removed 2 bases at V and 0 bases at J, with 8 bases between. This CDR3 comprises 14 residues. From germline, CDR1 is LGHDT and CDR2 YNNKEL (reference sequence). CDR3 nucleotides: TGTGCCAGCAGCCAAAGCATCGACTCCTACGAGCAGTACTTC. It is translated as CASSQSIDSYEQYF.

This clonotype was recorded at least ten times. The CDR3 protein is CATSKDRVFYEQYF. In nucleotides, the CDR3 is TGTGCCACCAGCAAGGACAGGGTTTTTTACGAGCAGTACTTC. The J gene is TRBJ2-7, the V gene TRBV15; TRBD1 matches at 8 bases. CDR3 length equals 14 residues. The ends lost 4 bases at V and 4 bases at J; junction bases unmatched: 6. Germline CDR1 reads LNHNV; CDR2 reads YYDKDF (reference sequence).

This clonotype was observed many times. The chain recombines TRBV12-5 with TRBJ2-7; weak D call: TRBD2 (5 bases). The CDR3 contains 16 residues. Germline CDR1 and CDR2: LGHNT and FRNRAP. The germline V and J ends were trimmed by 5 bases and 7 bases, with 24 bases remaining between them. DNA of the CDR3: TGTGCTAGTGGTACCCCCGGAGCGGCCAACTACGGGGAGCAGTACTTC. It yields the protein CASGTPGAANYGEQYF.

This clonotype was seen at least ten times. The V and J genes are TRBV25-1 and TRBJ1-2, with 8 bases fitting TRBD1. The CDR3 has 15 amino acids. Trimming cost V 5 bases and J 1 base; bases outside gene matches: 6. Germline V gene lookup returns CDR1 MGHDK and CDR2 SYGVNS. CDR3 residues: CASSSGTGLNYGYTF. The CDR3 nucleotides read TGTGCCAGCAGTTCCGGGACAGGCCTTAACTATGGCTACACCTTC.

The chain carries TRBV28 and TRBJ2-2; D is possibly TRBD2 (5 bases). Trimming left V 9 bases short and J 1 base short, with 21 bases between. Germline CDR1 and CDR2: MDHEN and SYDVKM. The CDR3 has 17 residues. The CDR3 nucleotides read TGTGCCAGTAGTATGCTACCCGACTACTTGAACACCGGGGAGCTGTTTTTT. Translated: CASSMLPDYLNTGELFF.

This clonotype was counted many times. The chain links TRBV11-2 to TRBJ2-4; D gene ambiguous. Germline-derived CDR1 and CDR2 are SGHAT and FQNNGV. This CDR3 spans 15 amino acids. V gave up 2 bases and J gave up 0 bases, with 8 bases separating them. In DNA, the CDR3 is TGTGCCAGCAGCTTATCTCGATTAGCCAAAAACATTCAGTACTTC. It is translated as CASSLSRLAKNIQYF.

The sample holds many counts of this clonotype. J is TRBJ2-7 and V is TRBV6-5, with TRBD2 as a possible D gene (5 bases). This CDR3 comprises 13 residues. Per the germline V gene, CDR1 is MNHEY and CDR2 is SVGAGI. V was trimmed by 5 bases and J by 4 bases, leaving 12 bases between them. CDR3 nucleotides: TGTGCCAGCAGTCGGGAATCGGGGTACGAGCAGTACTTC. It is translated as CASSRESGYEQYF.

This clonotype was counted many times. The DNA for the CDR3 is TGTGCCAGCAGCCAAGGGAAAGCGGGCTCCTACGAGCAGTACTTC. Translated: CASSQGKAGSYEQYF. This chain links TRBV4-2 with TRBJ2-7, with a tentative D call TRBD2 (6 bases). The V and J ends lost 1 base and 0 bases respectively, with 10 bases between them. Germline lookup yields CDR1 LGHNA and CDR2 YNFKEQ. The CDR3 has 15 amino acids.

This clonotype came up many times. The gene calls are TRBV2 and TRBJ2-3, with D perhaps TRBD2 (6 bases). CDR1 is SNHLY, CDR2 FYNNEI, per germline. Trimming took 10 bases from V and 0 from J, leaving 14 bases between them. This CDR3 is 14 amino acids long. CDR3 sequence: CATSGDSSTDTQYF. CDR3 in DNA: TGTGCCACCTCGGGGGATTCTAGCACAGATACGCAGTATTTT.

There are many counts of this clonotype. J is TRBJ1-5 and V is TRBV2; no firm D call. Germline values: CDR1 SNHLY, CDR2 FYNNEI. The CDR3 has 13 residues. The V gene lost 1 base and the J gene lost 4 bases, with 5 bases spanning the gap. The CDR3 spells CASSEEGNQPQHF. CDR3 DNA: TGTGCCAGCAGTGAAGAAGGAAATCAGCCCCAGCATTTT.

The CDR3 coding sequence is TGCAGTGCTAGAGCCGGGACAGGGTCCACTGAAGCTTTCTTT. It encodes CSARAGTGSTEAFF. The rearrangement uses TRBV20-1 and TRBJ1-1; 9 positions agree with TRBD1. V lost 1 base and J lost 4; bases outside the gene matches: 4. Germline loops: CDR1 DFQATT, CDR2 SNEGSKA (reference sequence). This CDR3 has 14 amino acids.